This T cell receptor (beta chain) was retrieved from a study of cytomegalovirus exposure and HLA in healthy donors (dated by TCRdb to about 2017). Turning to the overall study: In an earlier analysis of some 610 of the donors, around 290 Gb of sequence data and 120 million or so unique TCR beta sequences from approximately 180 million T cells were reported. To study patterns of TCR occurrence, a later analysis re-analyzed previously published TCR beta repertoires from 700 or so donors and added high-resolution HLA genotyping. The study aimed to test whether signatures of past pathogen exposure could be identified by cataloging public T cell receptors. All discovery cohort repertoires had been generated on a single sequencing platform. Typing coverage varied by locus: about 620-630 donors for A, B, C, DRB1 and DQB1; roughly 510 for DQA1; more than 600 for DPA1; approximately 450 for DPB1. In the later analysis, no new phenotypic data were used to find candidate immune exposures; instead, reliance was placed on TCR beta sequences and their occurrence across donors. Both class I and class II loci were covered by HLA typing, at four-digit resolution. About five DR-DQ haplotypes were handled as single units for association and clustering, since linkage in the cohort was strong. The study used immunosequencing to profile the T cell repertoires of approximately 650 subjects and linked those repertoires to cytomegalovirus serostatus. An early release that covered fewer than 800 HLA-typed donors contained about 290 gigabases of sequencing data and approximately 85 million unique TCR sequences. A separate validation cohort of roughly 130 different subjects was used in addition to the roughly 640-subject first cohort. Across under 500 genotyped donors of the cohort, an average of approximately 200,000 unique TCR beta nucleotide sequences per donor were sequenced, and 15% to 20% of those sequences were non-productive. Of the 300 to 450 genotyped donors, 65% to 90% fell in the genetic ancestry cluster associated with self-reported Caucasian donors. In an earlier analysis of 587 of the donors, high-throughput TCR beta sequencing was used to judge whether each TCR beta V gene segment behaved as functional or pseudogenic. To predict cytomegalovirus infection status, the study brought together high-throughput TCR immunosequencing, statistical association of individual TCRs with disease status, and machine learning. In a later genetic analysis, genome-wide SNP genotypes for about three fifths of the 666 donors were used, and that subset was treated as a discovery cohort. Donor age, sex, ethnicity and CMV serostatus were compiled together with the repertoire data. Points the paper makes about the study in general: A later genetic analysis reported fewer N-insertions in productive TCRs among donors in an Asian-associated ancestry cluster than the roughly 620-donor mean. Because HLA typing was missing for some donors at each locus, association tests included only the typed subset. In the study, some 160 TCR beta chains were listed as associated with cytomegalovirus. When HLA alleles, especially DR and DQ, strongly co-occurred, attributing TCR associations to individual alleles was difficult. Linkage disequilibrium might explain the correlated functional status among segregating V segments, but an unknown experimental factor could not be ruled out. Specific HLA alleles were associated with around 18,000 TCR beta sequences at a false discovery rate of 0.05 in a later analysis. Three of the identified cytomegalovirus-associated TCR beta chains were confirmed in vitro to be specific for cytomegalovirus antigens. According to a later analysis, parvovirus B19, influenza, CMV and Epstein-Barr virus appeared linked to several top co-occurrence clusters. Across donors, most TCR sequences were observed very rarely, whereas some public TCRs were present in many individuals. Most CMV-associated TCR beta chains appeared to be HLA-restricted in a later analysis, and the HLA associations seemed to be driven largely by CMV exposure. Roughly uniform sequencing depth across donors was assumed in presence/absence analyses, although this assumption may not hold. Immune exposure information for the cohort was limited to CMV serostatus. The classifier was reported to diagnose cytomegalovirus status with high specificity and sensitivity in both the original cohort and the validation cohort. A further reported finding was that TCR beta sequences accurately predicted the HLA-A and HLA-B alleles for most subjects in the first cohort. According to a later analysis, TCR association rates differed among HLA loci, with DRB1 alleles showing the most associated TCRs and HLA-C alleles showing the fewest. Broadly in line with IMGT annotations, most TCR beta V segments showed up in productive rearrangements about 87% or about 30% of the time in an earlier analysis of 450 to 600 of the donors. A later genetic analysis associated a missense DCLRE1C variant with V-gene and J-gene trimming of TCR beta chains, and an independent cohort replicated the association. Compared with equally common non-associated chains, HLA-associated TCR beta chains in a later analysis were more clonally expanded and had lower generation probabilities. Because counts were too low, some 16 rarely observed V segments, including chromosome 9 orphons, were excluded from the earlier analysis of 587 of the donors. The sequencing pipeline was judged likely to have produced a cluster of highly shared sequence variants as a technical artifact. According to the authors, the approach could potentially be generalized to other disease states and immunological phenotypes. In this cohort, only TCR beta chains were sequenced, and detectable features were limited by the absence of alpha or paired-chain data.

Concerning this clone: Its recognized antigen is unknown.

The cohort comprised around 700 healthy bone marrow donors. All cohort members were sampled while nominally healthy, although unrecorded immune exposures were likely present. The donor was CMV seronegative and belonged to the group of over 300 seronegative cohort members. Each donor provided a peripheral blood sample, and peripheral blood mononuclear cells were used for TCR beta sequencing. The Qiagen DNeasy Blood Extraction Kit was used to extract genomic DNA from the blood cell samples. Library preparation employed the immunoSEQ multiplex PCR assay. For the multiplex PCR, a mixture combining 60 forward primers for TCR Vbeta segments and 13 reverse primers for TCR Jbeta segments was used. Amplification of the CDR3 region of rearranged TCR beta genes was performed with a multiplex PCR assay on genomic DNA. On the Illumina HiSeq System, the amplified TCR beta libraries were sequenced as 87-base-pair reads. The study's own analysis went as follows. A later analysis tallied 80 million to 95 million unique TCR beta chains across the roughly 610 repertoires, and approximately 12 million of those chains were shared by two or more donors. A nearest-neighbor algorithm error-corrected the raw reads and collapsed the reads into unique sequences, merging closely related sequences to remove PCR and sequencing errors. CDR3 sequences were aligned to IMGT reference sequences to assign V, D and J gene segments. For a sequence to be retained, at least a six-nucleotide match to both a V gene segment and a J gene segment was required. A rearrangement was called productive if the CDR3 had no stop codons and remained in frame with V and J, and every other rearrangement was called non-productive. Following IMGT convention, CDR3 was defined as the stretch from the second conserved V-encoded cysteine to the conserved J-encoded phenylalanine. Sequences without an unambiguous match to a single V gene segment were excluded from the earlier analysis of about 640 of the donors. An earlier analysis of a few hundred of the donors classified V segments as functional when productive rearrangements were above 56.7% and as segregating when the standard deviation between donors was above 5%. A statistical classification framework was developed to diagnose cytomegalovirus status using the catalog of TCR beta chain sequences. In a later analysis, TCR nucleotide sequences were compared against IMGT/GENE-DB human TR gene sequences so that V and J genes could be assigned. The TCRdist pipeline was used in a later analysis to assign CDR3 sequences and most-parsimonious VDJ recombination scenarios. In a later analysis, every TCR beta chain was defined by the combination of its CDR3 amino acid sequence and its V-gene family, and reads without a unique V-gene family were dropped. To address suspected cross-contamination and a sequencing artifact, a later analysis removed some 620 highly shared, low-generation-probability nucleotide sequences. In a later analysis, a clonal expansion index was calculated for each public chain from normalized within-repertoire ranks of inferred template counts. Generation probabilities in a later analysis came from a VDJ recombination model fitted to out-of-frame rearrangements, and those results were checked against IGoR. In a later analysis, hypergeometric tests were used to score TCR-TCR, TCR-HLA and TCR-CMV co-occurrence, with a repertoire-size bias correction applied to TCR pairs. In a later analysis, false discovery rates were estimated by permuting HLA or CMV assignments 20 times. A later analysis grouped co-occurring TCRs with DBSCAN, adding TCRdist sequence similarity when clustering within HLA-allele-positive subsets. Repertoires with fewer than 30,000 or more than 120,000 public chains were left out of co-occurrence clustering, as were about five repertoires with anomalous nucleotide sharing. TCRdb holds this immuneACCESS table with in-frame rearrangements only. Some clones are missing; in checked studies, unresolved V genes explain under half, and the rest has no known cause. The V and J calls and clone size come from that table; D and trimming were worked out from the DNA. The table kept for this sample lists 90,000 to 100,000 clones. The ten largest clones add up to roughly 3% of the sample.

The origin of this receptor is a woman in her twenties or thirties in good health and CMV-seronegative. Sequencing used PBMCs.

The CDR3 sequence is CATSRGDSTGYEQYF. The DNA sequence reads TGTGCCACCAGCAGAGGCGACTCGACAGGCTACGAGCAGTACTTC. The sequence joins TRBV15 to TRBJ2-7; tentative D gene TRBD1, with 6 bases matching. According to the germline V gene (reference sequence), CDR1 reads LNHNV and CDR2 reads YYDKDF. V sheds 1 base and J sheds 3 bases, leaving 13 bases between their ends. The CDR3, cysteine through phenylalanine, is 15 amino acids long. Kept here is only the CDR3 DNA, which spans 45 bases and is read in frame from base 1. The reference TRBV15 and TRBJ2-7 proteins fill in what lies around the CDR3, so the full variable domain reads DAMVIQNPRYQVTQFGKPVTLSCSQTLNHNVMYWYQQKSSQAPKLLFHYYDKDFNNEADTPDNFQSRRPNTSFCFLDIRSPGLGDTAMYLCATSRGDSTGYEQYFGPGTRLTVT.